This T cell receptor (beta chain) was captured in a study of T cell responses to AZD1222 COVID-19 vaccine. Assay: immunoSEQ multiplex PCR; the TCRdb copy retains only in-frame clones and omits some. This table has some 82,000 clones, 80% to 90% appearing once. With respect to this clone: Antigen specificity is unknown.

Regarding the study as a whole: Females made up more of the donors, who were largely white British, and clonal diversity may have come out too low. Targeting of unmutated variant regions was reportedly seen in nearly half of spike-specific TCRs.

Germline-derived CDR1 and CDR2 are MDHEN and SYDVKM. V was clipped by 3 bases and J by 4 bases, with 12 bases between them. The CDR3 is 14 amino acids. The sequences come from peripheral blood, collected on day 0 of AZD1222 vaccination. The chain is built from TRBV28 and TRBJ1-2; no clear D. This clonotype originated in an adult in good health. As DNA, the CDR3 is TGTGCCAGCAGTTTCGCAGGAAAGGGCTATGGCTACACCTTC. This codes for CASSFAGKGYGYTF.